This T cell receptor beta chain was profiled in a study of cytomegalovirus exposure and HLA in healthy donors. PCR was performed using 60 Vbeta and 13 Jbeta primers. Profiled with immunoSEQ multiplex PCR; TCRdb holds only in-frame clones, not every one. The sample includes more than 140,000 clones, approximately 84% of them seen just once. The germline V gene encodes CDR1 MNHEY and CDR2 SVGAGI. Between the trimmed V and J ends, which lost 7 bases and 0 bases, there was a span of 11 bases. This CDR3 spans 14 amino acids. The sample consisted of PBMCs. The V and J genes are TRBV6-5 and TRBJ2-3; D might be TRBD2 (5 bases). The clonotype was recovered from a middle-aged woman in good health and CMV-seronegative. The CDR3 sequence is CASKTGWSTDTQYF. CDR3 bases: TGTGCCAGCAAAACGGGATGGAGCACAGATACGCAGTATTTT.